This TCR beta chain was captured in a study of T-cell reconstitution after alpha-beta-depleted transplantation in children. General study findings and limits: For some patients, TCRbeta diversity was high at day 60 because of recipient T cells and thymic progenitors that survived. Newly made T cells mostly supplied T-cell counts and diversity one year after transplant. Reported findings indicate that, about two months after transplant, alpha-beta T cells came from several hundred expanded clones, which were derived from non-depleted graft cells.

This clonotype occurred many times. The antigen is not known. The CDR3 is 11 amino acids. The V gene lost 4 bases and the J gene lost 3 bases, with 3 bases spanning the gap. CDR1 LGHNA and CDR2 YNFKEQ come from the germline V gene. Preparation of the TCRbeta library used unique molecular identifiers. Each CDR3 protein gets one entry after TCRdb re-called the PCR reads with MiXCR. The sample carries 150,000 to 250,000 distinct CDR3 sequences, 5% to 6.5% recorded once. The specimen comprised PBMCs, sampled before TCRalphabeta/CD19-depleted stem cell transplant. The V and J genes are TRBV4-2 and TRBJ1-2; D not resolved. The clonotype originates from a girl under three years old with combined immunodeficiency, due to receive a stem cell transplant. CDR3 coding DNA: TGTGCCAGCAGCCGCGACTATGGCTACACCTTC. It yields the protein CASSRDYGYTF.